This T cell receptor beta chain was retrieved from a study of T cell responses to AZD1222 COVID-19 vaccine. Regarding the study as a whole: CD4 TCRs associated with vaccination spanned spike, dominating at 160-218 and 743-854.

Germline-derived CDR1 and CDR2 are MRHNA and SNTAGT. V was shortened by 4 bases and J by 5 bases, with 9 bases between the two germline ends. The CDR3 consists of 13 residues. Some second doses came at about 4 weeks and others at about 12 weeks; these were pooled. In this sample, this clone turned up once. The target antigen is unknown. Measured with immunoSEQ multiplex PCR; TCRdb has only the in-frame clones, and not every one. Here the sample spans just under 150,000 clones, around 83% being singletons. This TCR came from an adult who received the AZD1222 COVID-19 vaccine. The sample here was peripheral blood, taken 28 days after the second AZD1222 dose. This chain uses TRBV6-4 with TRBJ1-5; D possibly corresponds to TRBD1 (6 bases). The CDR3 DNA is TGTGCCAGCAGTGCCGAGGGGGATCAGCCCCAGCATTTT. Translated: CASSAEGDQPQHF.